The 2 T cell receptor beta chains below were found in one sample sequenced in a study of cytomegalovirus exposure and HLA in healthy donors. The primer mix had 60 Vbeta and 13 Jbeta primers. The assay was immunoSEQ multiplex PCR, and TCRdb's table has in-frame clones only and misses some. The data show about 98,000 clones, around 80% seen once. The sample consisted of PBMCs. These receptors were taken from a man aged 40-50 years in good health and CMV-seronegative.

The chain has TRBV10-3 and TRBJ2-5, with TRBD2 matching 10 bases. CDR1 is ENHRY and CDR2 is SYGVKD in the germline V gene. V was pared by 6 bases and J by 11 bases, with 6 bases of the junction left unmatched. This CDR3 has 12 residues. CDR3: CAIRILAGEQYF. In nucleotides, the CDR3 is TGTGCCATCAGGATTCTAGCGGGAGAGCAGTACTTC.

The chain employs TRBV25-1 and TRBJ1-1; perhaps TRBD1 as D (6 bases). Trimming stripped 3 bases from V and 0 bases from J, with 11 bases between. CDR3 length equals 15 residues. CDR1 is MGHDK and CDR2 is SYGVNS in the germline V gene. The CDR3 reads CASSDLGGLNTEAFF. CDR3 in DNA: TGTGCCAGCAGTGACTTAGGGGGTTTGAACACTGAAGCTTTCTTT.